Listed here are 2 T cell receptor beta chains from one sample, sequenced in a study of beta chain features in type 1 diabetes. Every isolated RNA sample was fully reverse transcribed, so sequencing captured expressed TCRB transcripts. Repertoires were generated with immunoSEQ multiplex PCR, while TCRdb's copy carries only in-frame clones and drops some. The data show about 150,000 clones, about 50% seen once. Sequenced: Tregs from blood. Receptors were obtained from a man aged 18 to 30 in good health.

The J gene is TRBJ2-5, the V gene TRBV7-2; a weak D match, TRBD2 (6 bases). The J call may be incorrect, as the DNA end agrees better with TRBJ2-7. Germline V gives CDR1 SGHTA, CDR2 FQGNSA. The CDR3 consists of 14 residues. CDR3 amino acids: CASSPRLGSYEQYF. The CDR3 DNA follows: TGTGCCAGCAGCCCTCGACTAGGGTCCTACGAGCAGTACTTC.

The chain uses TRBV20-1 and TRBJ2-7; weak D call: TRBD2 (5 bases). The CDR3 runs to 11 residues. Deletions cut 6 bases from V and 8 bases from J, with 14 bases between. Germline V gene data show CDR1 as DFQATT and CDR2 as SNEGSKA (reference sequence). CDR3 sequence reads: CSAAGTSQQYF. CDR3 nucleotide sequence: TGCAGTGCCGCAGGCACTAGTCAGCAGTACTTC.